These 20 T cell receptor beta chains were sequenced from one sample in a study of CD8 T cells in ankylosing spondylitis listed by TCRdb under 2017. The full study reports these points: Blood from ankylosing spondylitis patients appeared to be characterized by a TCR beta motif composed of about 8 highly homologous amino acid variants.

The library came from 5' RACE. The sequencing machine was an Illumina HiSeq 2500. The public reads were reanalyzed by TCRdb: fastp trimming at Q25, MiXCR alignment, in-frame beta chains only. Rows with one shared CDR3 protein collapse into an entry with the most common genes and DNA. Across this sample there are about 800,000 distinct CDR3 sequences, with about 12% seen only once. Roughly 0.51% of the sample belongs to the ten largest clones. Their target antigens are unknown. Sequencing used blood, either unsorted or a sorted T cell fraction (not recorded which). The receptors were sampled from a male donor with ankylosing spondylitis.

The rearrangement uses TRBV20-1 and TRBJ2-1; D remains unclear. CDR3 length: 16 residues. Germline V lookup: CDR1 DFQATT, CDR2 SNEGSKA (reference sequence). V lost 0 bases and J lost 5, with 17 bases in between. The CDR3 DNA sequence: TGCAGTGCTAGAGACCATTCTTTGGGGTGGGACAATGAGCAGTTCTTC. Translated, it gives CSARDHSLGWDNEQFF.

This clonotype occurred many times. CDR3 nucleotides: TGCAGCGTTGTTGTTCGGGACAGAGTCGAGACCCAGTACTTC. Its protein is CSVVVRDRVETQYF. This chain joins TRBV29-1 and TRBJ2-5, with 7 bases aligning to TRBD1. From germline, CDR1 is SQVTM and CDR2 ANQGSEA. With 4 bases clipped from V and 5 bases from J, the junction kept 10 bases outside the gene matches. CDR3 length: 14 amino acids.

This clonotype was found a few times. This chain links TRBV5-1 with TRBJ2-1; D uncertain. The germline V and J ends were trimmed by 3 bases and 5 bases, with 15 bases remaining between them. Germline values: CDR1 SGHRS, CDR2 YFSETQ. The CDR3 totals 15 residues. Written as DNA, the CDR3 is TGCGCCAGCAGCTCGACTTCGATACCCCACAATGAGCAGTTCTTC. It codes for CASSSTSIPHNEQFF.

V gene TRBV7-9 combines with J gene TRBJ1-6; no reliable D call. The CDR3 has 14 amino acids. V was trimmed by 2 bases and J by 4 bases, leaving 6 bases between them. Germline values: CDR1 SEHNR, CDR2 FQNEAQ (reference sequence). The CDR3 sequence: CASSLLDYNSPLHF. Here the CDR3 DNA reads TGTGCCAGCAGCTTACTTGATTATAATTCACCCCTCCACTTT. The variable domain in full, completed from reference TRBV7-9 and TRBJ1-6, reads DTGVSQNPRHKITKRGQNVTFRCDPISEHNRLYWYRQTLGQGPEFLTYFQNEAQLEKSRLLSDRFSAERPKGSFSTLEIQRTEQGDSAMYLCASSLLDYNSPLHFGNGTRLTVT.

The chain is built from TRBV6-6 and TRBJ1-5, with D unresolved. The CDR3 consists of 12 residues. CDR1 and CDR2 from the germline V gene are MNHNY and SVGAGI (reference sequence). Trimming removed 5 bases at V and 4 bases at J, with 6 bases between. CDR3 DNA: TGTGCCAGCAGTCGTCAGAATCAGCCCCAGCATTTT. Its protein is CASSRQNQPQHF.

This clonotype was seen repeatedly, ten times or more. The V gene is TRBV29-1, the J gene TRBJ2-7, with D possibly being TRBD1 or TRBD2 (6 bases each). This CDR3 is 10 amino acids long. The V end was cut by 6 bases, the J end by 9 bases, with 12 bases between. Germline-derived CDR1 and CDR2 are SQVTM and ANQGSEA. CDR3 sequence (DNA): TGCAGCGTCGCACAGGGAGGGCAGTACTTC. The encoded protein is CSVAQGGQYF.

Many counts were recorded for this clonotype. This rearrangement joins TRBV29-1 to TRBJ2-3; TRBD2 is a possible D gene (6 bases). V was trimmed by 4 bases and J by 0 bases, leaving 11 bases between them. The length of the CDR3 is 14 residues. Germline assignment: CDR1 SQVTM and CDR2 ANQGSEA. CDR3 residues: CSVVSGTSTDTQYF. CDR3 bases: TGCAGCGTTGTATCGGGGACTAGCACAGATACGCAGTATTTT.

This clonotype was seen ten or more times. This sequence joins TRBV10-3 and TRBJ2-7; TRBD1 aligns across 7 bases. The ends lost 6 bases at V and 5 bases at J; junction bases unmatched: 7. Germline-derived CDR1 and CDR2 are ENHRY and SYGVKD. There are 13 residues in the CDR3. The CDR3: CAIRSTQGDEQYF. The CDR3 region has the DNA TGTGCCATCAGATCTACGCAGGGGGACGAGCAGTACTTC.

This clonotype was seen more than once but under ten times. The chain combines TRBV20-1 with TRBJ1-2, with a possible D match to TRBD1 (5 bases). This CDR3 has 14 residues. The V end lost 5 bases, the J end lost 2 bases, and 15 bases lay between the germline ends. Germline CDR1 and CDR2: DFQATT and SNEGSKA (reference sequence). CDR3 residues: CSALWAGRNYGYTF. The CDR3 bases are TGCAGTGCTCTTTGGGCAGGGAGGAACTATGGCTACACCTTC.

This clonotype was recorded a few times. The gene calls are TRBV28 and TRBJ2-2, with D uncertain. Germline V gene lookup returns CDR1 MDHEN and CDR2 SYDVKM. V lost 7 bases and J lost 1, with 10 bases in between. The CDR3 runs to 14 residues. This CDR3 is CASKQTLNTGELFF. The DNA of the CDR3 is TGTGCCAGCAAGCAGACCCTGAACACCGGGGAGCTGTTTTTT.

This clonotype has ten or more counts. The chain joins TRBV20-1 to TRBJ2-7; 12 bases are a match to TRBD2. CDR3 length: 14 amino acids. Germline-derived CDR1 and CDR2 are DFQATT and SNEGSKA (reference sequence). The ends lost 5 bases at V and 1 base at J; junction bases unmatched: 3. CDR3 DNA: TGCAGTGCTGCCCTAGCGGGGGGGTCCTACGAGCAGTACTTC. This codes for CSAALAGGSYEQYF.

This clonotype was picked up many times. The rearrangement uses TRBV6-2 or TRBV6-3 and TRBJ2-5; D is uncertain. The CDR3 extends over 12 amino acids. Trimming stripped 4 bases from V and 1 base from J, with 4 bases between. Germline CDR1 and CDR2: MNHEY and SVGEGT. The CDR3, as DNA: TGTGCCAGCAGTTGGGCCCAAGAGACCCAGTACTTC. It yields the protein CASSWAQETQYF.

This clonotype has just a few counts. DNA for the CDR3: TGTGCCAGCTCACCAAACAGTTACATGAACACTGAAGCTTTCTTT. It codes for CASSPNSYMNTEAFF. J is TRBJ1-1 and V is TRBV18; unclear D gene. The ends were cut back, 2 bases at V and 0 bases at J, with 10 bases in the middle. The CDR3 runs 15 residues. Germline values: CDR1 KGHSH, CDR2 LQKENI. Supplemented by reference TRBV18 and TRBJ1-1, the full variable domain reads NAGVMQNPRHLVRRRGQEARLRCSPMKGHSHVYWYRQLPEEGLKFMVYLQKENIIDESGMPKERFSAEFPKEGPSILRIQQVVRGDSAAYFCASSPNSYMNTEAFFGQGTRLTVV.

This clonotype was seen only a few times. The CDR3, as DNA: TGTGCCCACCAGTCCTACAATGAGCAGTTCTTC. It yields the protein CAHQSYNEQFF. V is TRBV28 and J is TRBJ2-1; no clear D gene. V was clipped by 11 bases and J by 1 base, with 6 bases between them. Germline loops: CDR1 MDHEN, CDR2 SYDVKM. The CDR3 contains 11 residues.

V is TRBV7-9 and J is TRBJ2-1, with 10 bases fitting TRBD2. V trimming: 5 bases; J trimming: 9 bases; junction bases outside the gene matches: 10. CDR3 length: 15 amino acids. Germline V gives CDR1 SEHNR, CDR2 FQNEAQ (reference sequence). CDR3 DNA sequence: TGTGCCAGCAGCCCACTAGCGGGAAGGGCCGTTGAGCAGTTCTTC. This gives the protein CASSPLAGRAVEQFF.

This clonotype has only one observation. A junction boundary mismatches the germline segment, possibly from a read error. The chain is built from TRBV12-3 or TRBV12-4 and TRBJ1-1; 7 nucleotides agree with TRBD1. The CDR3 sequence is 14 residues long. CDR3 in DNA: TGTGCCATCAGTCCACGGGACAGCAAGGCTGAAGCTTTCTTT. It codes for CAISPRDSKAEAFF.

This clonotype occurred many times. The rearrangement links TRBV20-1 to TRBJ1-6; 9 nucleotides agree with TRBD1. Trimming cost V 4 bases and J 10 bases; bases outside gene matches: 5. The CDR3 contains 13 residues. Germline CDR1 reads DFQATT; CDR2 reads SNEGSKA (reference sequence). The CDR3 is CSANGQGNSPLHF. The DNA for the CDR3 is TGCAGTGCTAACGGACAGGGGAACTCACCCCTCCACTTT.

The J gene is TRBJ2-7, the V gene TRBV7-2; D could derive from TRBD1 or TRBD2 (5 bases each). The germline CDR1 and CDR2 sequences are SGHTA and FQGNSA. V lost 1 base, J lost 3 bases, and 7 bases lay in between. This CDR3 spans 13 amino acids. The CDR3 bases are TGTGCCAGCAGCTTAGGGGGGATCTACGAGCAGTACTTC. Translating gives CASSLGGIYEQYF.

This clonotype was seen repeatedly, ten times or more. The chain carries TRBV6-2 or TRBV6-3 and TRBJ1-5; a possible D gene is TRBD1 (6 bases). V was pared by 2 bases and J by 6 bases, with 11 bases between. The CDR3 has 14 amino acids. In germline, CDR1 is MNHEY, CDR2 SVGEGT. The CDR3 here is CASSYGGAGQPQHF. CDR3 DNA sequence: TGTGCCAGCAGTTACGGGGGGGCCGGTCAGCCCCAGCATTTT.

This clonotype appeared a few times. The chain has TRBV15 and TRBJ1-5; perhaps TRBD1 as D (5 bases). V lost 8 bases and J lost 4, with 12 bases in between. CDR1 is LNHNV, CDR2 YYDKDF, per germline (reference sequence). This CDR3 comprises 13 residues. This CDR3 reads CATARGPNQPQHF. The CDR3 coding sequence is TGTGCCACCGCGCGGGGCCCAAATCAGCCCCAGCATTTT.